Shown below are 16 T cell receptor beta chains from a single sample sequenced in a study of cytomegalovirus exposure and HLA in healthy donors. The PCR had 60 Vbeta and 13 Jbeta primers. Repertoires were generated with immunoSEQ multiplex PCR, while TCRdb's copy carries only in-frame clones and drops some. The table lists roughly 100,000 clones, roughly 80% of them singletons. The sample comprised PBMCs. The receptors shown here come from a female donor in good health and CMV-seronegative.

The chain links TRBV7-9 to TRBJ1-4; perhaps TRBD1 as D (5 bases). CDR1 SEHNR and CDR2 FQNEAQ come from the germline V gene (reference sequence). The CDR3 consists of 16 residues. Trimming pared 2 bases from V and 3 bases from J, leaving 13 bases between. The CDR3, as DNA: TGTGCCAGCAGCTTAAACGGGGGGTACTCTAATGAAAAACTGTTTTTT. The encoded protein is CASSLNGGYSNEKLFF.

The chain couples TRBV5-6 to TRBJ2-1; no clear D gene. Germline CDR1 SGHDT, CDR2 YYEEEE. The length of the CDR3 is 14 residues. V was cut by 3 bases and J by 3 bases, with 10 bases left in between. As DNA, the CDR3 is TGTGCCAGCAGCTCTCTAGACGGCTACAATGAGCAGTTCTTC. Translation: CASSSLDGYNEQFF.

About this clone: An end of the junction differs from the germline gene, which may be a read error. This chain links TRBV28 with TRBJ1-1, with a weak D call TRBD1 (5 bases). The CDR3 totals 12 residues. CDR1 is MDHEN, CDR2 SYDVKM, per germline. The DNA of the CDR3 is TGTGCCAGCAGTTTGCCGCAAGGGGCTGAGGTCTTT. Residues: CASSLPQGAEVF.

The chain links TRBV15 to TRBJ2-7; 13 bases fit TRBD2. Germline V gene lookup returns CDR1 LNHNV and CDR2 YYDKDF (reference sequence). V was pared by 6 bases and J by 1 base, with 3 bases of the junction left unmatched. The CDR3 contains 15 residues. As DNA, the CDR3 is TGTGCCACCAGTAGACTAGCGGGAGGTTCCTACGAGCAGTACTTC. Its protein product is CATSRLAGGSYEQYF.

Of note for this clone: The same CDR3 arises from other DNA sequences in this sample as well. The V call is TRBV2, the J call TRBJ2-7; D gene ambiguous. The CDR3 is made up of 12 amino acids. Germline CDR1 reads SNHLY; CDR2 reads FYNNEI. Trimming removed 8 bases from V and 0 bases from J, with 8 bases in between. CDR3 protein: CASSLSSYEQYF. CDR3 nucleotide sequence: TGTGCCAGCTCACTGAGCTCCTACGAGCAGTACTTC. The full variable domain, its missing parts supplied by reference TRBV2 and TRBJ2-7, is EPEVTQTPSHQVTQMGQEVILRCVPISNHLYFYWYRQILGQKVEFLVSFYNNEISEKSEIFDDQFSVERPDGSNFTLKIRSTKLEDSAMYFCASSLSSYEQYFGPGTRLTVT.

The chain combines TRBV6-6 with TRBJ1-4; D is perhaps TRBD1 (5 bases). Trimming pared 3 bases from V and 0 bases from J, leaving 11 bases between. Germline CDR1 is MNHNY and CDR2 is SVGAGI (reference sequence). There are 16 residues in the CDR3. As DNA, the CDR3 is TGTGCCAGCAGTTATGGACACACCTCAACTAATGAAAAACTGTTTTTT. Translating it yields CASSYGHTSTNEKLFF.

V usage is TRBV6-5 and J usage is TRBJ1-1; the D gene is possibly TRBD1 (6 bases). The CDR3 sequence is 13 residues long. Trimming removed 0 bases from V and 7 bases from J, with 9 bases in between. In germline, CDR1 is MNHEY, CDR2 SVGAGI. CDR3 nucleotides: TGTGCCAGCAGTTACTCGGGACAAGTTGAAGCTTTCTTT. Its protein is CASSYSGQVEAFF.

The V call is TRBV2, the J call TRBJ1-5; 11 bases fit TRBD1. The V gene end was trimmed by 6 bases and the J gene end by 6 bases; junction bases not matched to a gene: 4. Looked up from germline, CDR1 is SNHLY and CDR2 is FYNNEI. This CDR3 is built from 14 residues. CDR3 residues: CASRVGQGAQPQHF. In DNA form, the CDR3 reads TGTGCCAGCAGGGTCGGACAGGGGGCTCAGCCCCAGCATTTT.

The chain employs TRBV6-1 and TRBJ1-1; 7 bases are a match to TRBD1. The ends lost 5 bases at V and 2 bases at J; junction bases unmatched: 8. From germline, CDR1 is MNHNS and CDR2 SASEGT. CDR3 length: 15 residues. DNA for the CDR3: TGTGCCAGCAGTACAGGGGCTATAGTAAACACTGAAGCTTTCTTT. Its protein product is CASSTGAIVNTEAFF.

In regard to this clone: One junction end disagrees with the germline gene, perhaps due to a read error. V usage is TRBV6-1 and J usage is TRBJ2-7; 7 bases are a match to TRBD1. CDR3 length: 10 residues. The germline V gene has CDR1 MNHNS and CDR2 SASEGT. CDR3 bases: TGCCAGACAGGGTCCTACGAGCAGTACTTC. Amino acid sequence: CQTGSYEQYF.

The V gene is TRBV5-1, the J gene TRBJ1-5; 9 positions match TRBD1. CDR3 length equals 13 residues. The V segment lost 3 bases and the J segment 11 bases; nucleotides outside the gene matches: 6. Looked up from germline, CDR1 is SGHRS and CDR2 is YFSETQ. CDR3 loop: CASSYGTGRTQHF. In DNA form, the CDR3 reads TGCGCCAGCAGCTACGGGACAGGGAGGACCCAGCATTTT.

The gene calls are TRBV5-1 and TRBJ2-3; D is possibly TRBD2 (7 bases). The germline V gene encodes CDR1 SGHRS and CDR2 YFSETQ. The CDR3 contains 16 residues. V lost 1 base, J lost 5 bases, and 17 bases lay in between. In nucleotides, the CDR3 is TGCGCCAGCAGCTTGTTACTCCGGGGGGCGGGAGATACGCAGTATTTT. Translation: CASSLLLRGAGDTQYF.

The V and J genes are TRBV6-1 and TRBJ2-2, with TRBD2 as a possible D gene (6 bases). CDR1 is MNHNS and CDR2 is SASEGT in the germline V gene. The CDR3 covers 15 residues. V dropped 3 bases and J dropped 9 bases, with 17 bases sitting between them. The CDR3 region is CASSERQGLWRELFF. CDR3 coding DNA: TGTGCCAGCAGTGAGCGGCAGGGACTCTGGAGGGAGCTGTTTTTT.

The chain is built from TRBV11-2 and TRBJ1-1, with a possible D match to TRBD1 (6 bases). The CDR3 consists of 14 residues. CDR1 is SGHAT and CDR2 is FQNNGV in the germline V gene. V shed 6 bases and J shed 4 bases, with 15 bases lying between them. The CDR3 bases are TGTGCCAGCAGTCCCACAGGGAAGGGCACTGAAGCTTTCTTT. Amino acid sequence: CASSPTGKGTEAFF.

V usage is TRBV7-3 and J usage is TRBJ1-6, with a tentative D call TRBD1 (6 bases). The V and J ends lost 5 bases and 4 bases respectively, with 9 bases between them. In germline, CDR1 is SGHTA, CDR2 FQGTGA. The CDR3 loop spans 14 amino acids. The CDR3 DNA follows: TGTGCCAGCAGCACGACAGGTTATAATTCACCCCTCCACTTT. Translated, it gives CASSTTGYNSPLHF.

The CDR3 region is CASSTGPRDNEQFF. The CDR3 DNA follows: TGCGCCAGCAGCACGGGCCCCAGGGATAATGAGCAGTTCTTC. The chain links TRBV5-1 to TRBJ2-1; D possibly corresponds to TRBD1 (5 bases). V was cut by 4 bases and J by 7 bases, with 15 bases left in between. Germline V gene sequence: CDR1 SGHRS, CDR2 YFSETQ. The CDR3 has 14 amino acids.